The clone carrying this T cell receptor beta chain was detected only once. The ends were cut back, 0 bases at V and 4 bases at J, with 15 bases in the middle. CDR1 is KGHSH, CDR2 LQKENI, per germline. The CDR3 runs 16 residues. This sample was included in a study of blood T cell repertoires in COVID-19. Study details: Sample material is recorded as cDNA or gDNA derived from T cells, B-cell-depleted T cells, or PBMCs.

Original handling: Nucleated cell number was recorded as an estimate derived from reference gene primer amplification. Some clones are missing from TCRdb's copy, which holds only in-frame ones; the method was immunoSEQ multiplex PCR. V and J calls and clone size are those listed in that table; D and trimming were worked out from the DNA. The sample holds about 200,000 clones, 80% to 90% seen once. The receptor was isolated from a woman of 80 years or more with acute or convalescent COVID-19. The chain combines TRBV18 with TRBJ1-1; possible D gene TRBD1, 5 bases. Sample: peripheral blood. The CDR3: CASSPPTAEGITEAFF. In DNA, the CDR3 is TGTGCCAGCTCACCACCGACAGCCGAAGGAATCACTGAAGCTTTCTTT.